This TCR beta chain appears in the sequencing data of a study of T cell responses to AZD1222 COVID-19 vaccine. Sequencing used immunoSEQ multiplex PCR; TCRdb keeps in-frame clones, though not all of them. Of under 120,000 clones detected, nearly 90% appear once; the ten largest clones hold 2% to 3%. Study outcomes and limitations: Spike was spanned by vaccine-associated CD4 TCRs, which were dominant at 160-218 and 743-854.

This clone is classed as medium-sized. Its target is unknown. The CDR3 runs 12 residues. Germline CDR1 and CDR2: SGDLS and YYNGEE. Deletions cut 0 bases from V and 5 bases from J, with 5 bases between. Material: peripheral blood, obtained 28 days after the second AZD1222 dose. The origin of this receptor is an adult who received the AZD1222 COVID-19 vaccine. The V call is TRBV9, the J call TRBJ2-5; D remains ambiguous. CDR3 in DNA: TGTGCCAGCAGCGTAGCTGGGGAGACCCAGTACTTC. It yields the protein CASSVAGETQYF. The complete variable domain, with remaining parts taken from reference TRBV9 and TRBJ2-5, reads DSGVTQTPKHLITATGQRVTLRCSPRSGDLSVYWYQQSLDQGLQFLIQYYNGEERAKGNILERFSAQQFPDLHSELNLSSLELGDSALYFCASSVAGETQYFGPGTRLLVL.